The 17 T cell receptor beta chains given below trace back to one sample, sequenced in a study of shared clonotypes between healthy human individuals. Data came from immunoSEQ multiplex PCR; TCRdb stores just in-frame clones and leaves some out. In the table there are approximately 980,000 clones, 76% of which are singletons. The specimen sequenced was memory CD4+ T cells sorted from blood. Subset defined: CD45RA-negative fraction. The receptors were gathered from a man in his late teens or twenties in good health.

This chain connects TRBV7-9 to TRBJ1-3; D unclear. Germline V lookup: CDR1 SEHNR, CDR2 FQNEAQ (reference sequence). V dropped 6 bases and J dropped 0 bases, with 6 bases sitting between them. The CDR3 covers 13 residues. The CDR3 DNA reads TGTGCCAGCAGGAGAAACTCTGGAAACACCATATATTTT. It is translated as CASRRNSGNTIYF.

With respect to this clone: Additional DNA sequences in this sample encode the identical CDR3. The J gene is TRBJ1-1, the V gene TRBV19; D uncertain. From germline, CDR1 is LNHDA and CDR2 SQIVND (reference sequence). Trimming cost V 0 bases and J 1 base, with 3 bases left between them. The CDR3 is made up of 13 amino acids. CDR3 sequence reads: CASSIDKNTEAFF. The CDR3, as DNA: TGTGCCAGTAGTATAGATAAGAACACTGAAGCTTTCTTT.

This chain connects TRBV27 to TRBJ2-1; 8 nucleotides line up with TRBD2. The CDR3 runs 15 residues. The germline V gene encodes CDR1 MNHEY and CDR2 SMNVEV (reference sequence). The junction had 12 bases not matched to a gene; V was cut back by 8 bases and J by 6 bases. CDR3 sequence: CASCPILAGINEQFF. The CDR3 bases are TGTGCCAGCTGCCCGATTCTAGCGGGCATCAATGAGCAGTTCTTC.

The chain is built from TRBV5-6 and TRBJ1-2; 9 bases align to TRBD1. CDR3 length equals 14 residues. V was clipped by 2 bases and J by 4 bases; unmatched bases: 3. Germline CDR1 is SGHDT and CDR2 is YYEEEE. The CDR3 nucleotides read TGTGCCAGCAGCTTACAGGGGGCCAGCTATGGCTACACCTTC. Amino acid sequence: CASSLQGASYGYTF.

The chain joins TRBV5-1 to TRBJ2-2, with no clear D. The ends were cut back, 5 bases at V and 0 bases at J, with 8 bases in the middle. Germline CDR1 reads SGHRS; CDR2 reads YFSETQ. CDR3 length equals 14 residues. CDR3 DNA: TGCGCCAGCAGACCCTTTACGAACACCGGGGAGCTGTTTTTT. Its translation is CASRPFTNTGELFF.

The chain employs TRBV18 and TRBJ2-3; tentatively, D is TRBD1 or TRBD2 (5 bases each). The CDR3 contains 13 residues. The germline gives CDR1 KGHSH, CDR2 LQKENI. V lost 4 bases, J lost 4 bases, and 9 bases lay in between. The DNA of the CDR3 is TGTGCCAGCTCACTACGGGACGCAGATACGCAGTATTTT. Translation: CASSLRDADTQYF.

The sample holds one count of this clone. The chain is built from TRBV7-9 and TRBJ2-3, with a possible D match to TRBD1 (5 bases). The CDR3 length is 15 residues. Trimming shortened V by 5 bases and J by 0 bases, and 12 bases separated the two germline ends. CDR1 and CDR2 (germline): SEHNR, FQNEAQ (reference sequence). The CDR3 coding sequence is TGTGCCAGCAGCCCGATCAGGGCTAGCACAGATACGCAGTATTTT. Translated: CASSPIRASTDTQYF.

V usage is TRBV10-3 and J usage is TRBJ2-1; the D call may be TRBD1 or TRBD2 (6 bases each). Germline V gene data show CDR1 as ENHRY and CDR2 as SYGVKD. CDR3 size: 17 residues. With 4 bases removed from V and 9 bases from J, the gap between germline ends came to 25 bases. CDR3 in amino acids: CAISGNSGTTVGGEQFF. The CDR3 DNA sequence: TGTGCCATCAGTGGGAATTCCGGGACAACCGTCGGGGGTGAGCAGTTCTTC.

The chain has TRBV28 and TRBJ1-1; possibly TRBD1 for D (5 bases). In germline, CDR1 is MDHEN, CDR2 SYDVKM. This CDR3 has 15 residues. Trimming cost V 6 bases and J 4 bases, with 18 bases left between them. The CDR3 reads CASSSPRERTTEAFF. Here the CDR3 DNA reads TGTGCCAGCAGCTCCCCCAGGGAACGAACCACTGAAGCTTTCTTT.

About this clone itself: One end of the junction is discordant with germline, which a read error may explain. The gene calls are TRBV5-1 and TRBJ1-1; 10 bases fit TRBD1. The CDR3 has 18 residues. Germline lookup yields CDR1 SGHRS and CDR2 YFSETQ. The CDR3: CASRRGQGIEAVKTEAFF. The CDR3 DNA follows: TGCGCCAGCAGAAGGGGACAGGGGATTGAAGCGGTGAAGACTGAAGCTTTCTTT.

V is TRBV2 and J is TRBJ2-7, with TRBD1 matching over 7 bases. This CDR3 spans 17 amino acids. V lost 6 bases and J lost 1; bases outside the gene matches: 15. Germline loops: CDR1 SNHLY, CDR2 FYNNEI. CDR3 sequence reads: CASRRTERGLLSYEQYF. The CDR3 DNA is TGTGCCAGCAGACGTACCGAGAGGGGGCTCTTGTCCTACGAGCAGTACTTC.

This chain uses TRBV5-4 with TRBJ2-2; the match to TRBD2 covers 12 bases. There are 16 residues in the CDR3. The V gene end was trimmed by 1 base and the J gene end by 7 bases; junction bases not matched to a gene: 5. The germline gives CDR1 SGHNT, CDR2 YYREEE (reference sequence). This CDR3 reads CASSLRTSGNLGELFF. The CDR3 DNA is TGTGCCAGCAGCTTGCGGACTAGCGGGAACCTCGGGGAGCTGTTTTTT.

CDR3: CASSSPDPTGELFF. Here the CDR3 DNA reads TGTGCCAGCAGCTCCCCGGACCCCACCGGGGAGCTGTTTTTT. This sequence joins TRBV7-2 and TRBJ2-2; D call uncertain. CDR1 and CDR2 (germline): SGHTA, FQGNSA. V dropped 4 bases and J dropped 4 bases, with 10 bases sitting between them. This CDR3 is built from 14 residues.

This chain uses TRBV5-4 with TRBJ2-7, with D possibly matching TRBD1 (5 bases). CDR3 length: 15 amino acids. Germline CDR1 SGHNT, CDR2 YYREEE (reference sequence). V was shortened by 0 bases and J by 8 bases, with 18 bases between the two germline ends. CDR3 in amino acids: CASSLEGAASAKQYF. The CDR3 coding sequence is TGTGCCAGCAGCTTGGAAGGGGCGGCGAGCGCGAAGCAGTACTTC. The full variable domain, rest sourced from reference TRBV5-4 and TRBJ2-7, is ETGVTQSPTHLIKTRGQQVTLRCSSQSGHNTVSWYQQALGQGPQFIFQYYREEENGRGNFPPRFSGLQFPNYSSELNVNALELDDSALYLCASSLEGAASAKQYFGPGTRLTVT.

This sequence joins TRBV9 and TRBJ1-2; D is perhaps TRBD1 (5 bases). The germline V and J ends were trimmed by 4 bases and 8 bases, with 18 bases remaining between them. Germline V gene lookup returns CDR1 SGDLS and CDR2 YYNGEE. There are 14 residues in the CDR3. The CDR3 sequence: CASSQDIWSGGYTF. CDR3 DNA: TGTGCCAGCAGCCAGGACATATGGTCTGGAGGCTACACCTTC.

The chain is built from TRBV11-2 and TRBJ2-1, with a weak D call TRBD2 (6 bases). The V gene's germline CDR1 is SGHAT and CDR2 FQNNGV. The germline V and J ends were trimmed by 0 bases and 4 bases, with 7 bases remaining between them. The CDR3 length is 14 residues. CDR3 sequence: CASSLEGGYNEQFF. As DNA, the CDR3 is TGTGCCAGCAGCTTAGAGGGAGGATACAATGAGCAGTTCTTC.

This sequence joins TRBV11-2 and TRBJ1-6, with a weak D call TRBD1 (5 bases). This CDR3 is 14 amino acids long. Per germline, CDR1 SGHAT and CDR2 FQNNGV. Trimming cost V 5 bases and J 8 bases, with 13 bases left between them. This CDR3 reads CASSVRGSDSPLHF. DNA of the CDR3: TGTGCCAGCAGCGTACGGGGGAGTGATTCACCCCTCCACTTT.